The 29 T cell receptor beta chains below were found in one sample sequenced in a study of vaccination and CD4 T cells after COVID-19. As for treatment: approximately nine-day PBMC culture with coronavirus spike peptide pools or control peptides (ViraFEST assay). The Oncomine TCR Beta short-read assay was applied to DNA of cultured CD4+ T cells. TCRdb re-called the PCR reads through MiXCR, storing one row per CDR3 protein. The sample has some 13,000 distinct CDR3 sequences, roughly 30% seen once. Their recognized antigens are unknown. The specimen was CD4+ T cells from blood, cultured in vitro, collected after SARS-CoV-2 vaccination. The receptors derive from a human donor who had recovered from COVID-19.

This chain connects TRBV20-1 to TRBJ2-7, with D possibly TRBD2 on 5 matching bases. Trimming removed 5 bases from V and 2 bases from J, with 16 bases in between. This CDR3 has 14 amino acids. In germline, CDR1 is DFQATT, CDR2 SNEGSKA (reference sequence). The CDR3 region has the DNA TGCAGTGCTCCCCGGGCGGGTCTCCCCTACGAGCAGTACTTC. Translation: CSAPRAGLPYEQYF.

CDR3 sequence: CASSYSSWTQPQHF. CDR3 sequence (DNA): TGTGCCAGCAGTTACTCGTCCTGGACTCAGCCCCAGCATTTT. The J gene is TRBJ1-5, the V gene TRBV6-2 or TRBV6-3; D is ambiguous. The V gene lost 0 bases and the J gene lost 6 bases, with 9 bases spanning the gap. This CDR3 has 14 amino acids. Germline CDR1 and CDR2: MNHEY and SVGEGT.

This clonotype was picked up a small number of times. The chain couples TRBV19 to TRBJ1-5, with no clear D. Germline V lookup: CDR1 LNHDA, CDR2 SQIVND (reference sequence). The V end lost 4 bases, the J end lost 0 bases, and 10 bases lay between the germline ends. This CDR3 is built from 15 residues. In DNA, the CDR3 is TGTGCCAGTAGTACCGAACCCTATAGCAATCAGCCCCAGCATTTT. This sequence encodes CASSTEPYSNQPQHF.

V usage is TRBV4-1 and J usage is TRBJ1-1; the D gene is possibly TRBD1 (6 bases). V gave up 1 base and J gave up 3 bases, with 15 bases separating them. The germline gives CDR1 MGHRA, CDR2 YSYEKL. This CDR3 is 16 amino acids long. CDR3 in amino acids: CASSQGGGARDTEAFF. In DNA form, the CDR3 reads TGCGCCAGCAGCCAAGGAGGGGGGGCGCGGGACACTGAAGCTTTCTTT.

This clonotype has a handful of counts. The CDR3 DNA reads as TGTGCCAGCAACAGCAGGGGTCTTGAGCAGTTCTTC. It is translated as CASNSRGLEQFF. The chain couples TRBV6-1 to TRBJ2-1; perhaps TRBD1 as D (6 bases). CDR1 MNHNS and CDR2 SASEGT come from the germline V gene. The CDR3 runs to 12 residues. Between the trimmed V and J ends, which lost 7 bases and 9 bases, there was a span of 13 bases.

There are a few counts of this clonotype. The chain has TRBV19 and TRBJ2-7; D is unclear. Germline values: CDR1 LNHDA, CDR2 SQIVND (reference sequence). This CDR3 is built from 14 residues. V lost 2 bases, J lost 0 bases, and 8 bases lay in between. The DNA of the CDR3 is TGTGCCAGTAGTATACCCGGAAGCTCCTACGAGCAGTACTTC. Its translation is CASSIPGSSYEQYF.

The CDR3, as DNA: TGTGCCAGTAGTCGGCGGGGGGCGATGCGAAACACCATATATTTT. Protein product: CASSRRGAMRNTIYF. The chain recombines TRBV19 with TRBJ1-3, with D maybe TRBD1 (6 bases). This CDR3 is 15 amino acids long. Germline CDR1 and CDR2: LNHDA and SQIVND (reference sequence). The V end was cut by 5 bases, the J end by 5 bases, with 16 bases between.

This chain joins TRBV20-1 and TRBJ1-6; 8 nucleotides match TRBD1. CDR3 length: 15 residues. Looked up from germline, CDR1 is DFQATT and CDR2 is SNEGSKA (reference sequence). After removal of 1 base from V and 11 bases from J, the junction contained 10 bases not matched to a gene. The chain's CDR3 is CSARGFGTGPTPLHF. The CDR3 region has the DNA TGCAGTGCTAGAGGTTTCGGGACAGGCCCTACACCCCTCCACTTT.

This clonotype was recorded a few times. The V and J genes are TRBV7-3 and TRBJ2-2, with 8 nucleotides matching TRBD2. J was trimmed by 4 bases and V by 6 bases; bases with no gene match: 7. This CDR3 contains 15 residues. Germline V gene data show CDR1 as SGHTA and CDR2 as FQGTGA. As DNA, the CDR3 is TGTGCCAGCAGTCGGGAGGGGGGCGGCACCGGGGAGCTGTTTTTT. The encoded protein is CASSREGGGTGELFF.

There are a few counts of this clonotype. The V gene is TRBV20-1, the J gene TRBJ2-5; TRBD2 agrees at 8 bases. Per germline, CDR1 DFQATT and CDR2 SNEGSKA (reference sequence). The CDR3 contains 14 residues. Germline trimming cut 5 bases from V and 4 bases from J; bases unmatched to any gene: 9. The CDR3 loop reads CSAATSGSAETQYF. CDR3 nucleotide sequence: TGCAGTGCTGCAACTAGCGGATCAGCAGAGACCCAGTACTTC.

This clonotype is categorized as large. The V call is TRBV27, the J call TRBJ2-1, with 12 bases that match TRBD2. Losses at the gene ends were 5 bases for V and 6 bases for J; bases not matched to a gene: 11. CDR1 MNHEY and CDR2 SMNVEV come from the germline V gene (reference sequence). CDR3 size: 17 residues. The CDR3, as DNA: TGTGCCAGCAGTCCCAGACTAGCGGGAGTGAGGGGCAATGAGCAGTTCTTC. Amino acid sequence: CASSPRLAGVRGNEQFF.

In this sample, this clonotype turned up a few times. The V and J genes are TRBV7-9 and TRBJ1-2, with unresolved D. The CDR3 spans 14 residues. Germline assignment: CDR1 SEHNR and CDR2 FQNEAQ (reference sequence). V was pared by 3 bases and J by 4 bases, with 12 bases between. CDR3 sequence (DNA): TGTGCCAGCAGCTTCGACCGGGCTTCCTATGGCTACACCTTC. Its translation is CASSFDRASYGYTF.

The J gene is TRBJ1-1, the V gene TRBV6-2 or TRBV6-3; D not certain. Germline V CDR1 and CDR2: MNHEY, SVGEGT. The CDR3 sequence is 11 residues long. V was pared by 7 bases and J by 3 bases, with 6 bases between. The CDR3 nucleotides read TGTGCCAGCATTTTACACACTGAAGCTTTCTTT. This sequence encodes CASILHTEAFF.

The chain's CDR3 is CASTGTGYFENQPQHF. In nucleotides, the CDR3 is TGTGCCAGCACCGGGACAGGGTATTTTGAGAATCAGCCCCAGCATTTT. This rearrangement joins TRBV2 to TRBJ1-5; 9 positions match TRBD1. V trimming: 7 bases; J trimming: 4 bases; junction bases outside the gene matches: 11. Germline V lookup: CDR1 SNHLY, CDR2 FYNNEI. CDR3 length equals 16 residues. The full variable domain, its missing parts supplied by reference TRBV2 and TRBJ1-5, is EPEVTQTPSHQVTQMGQEVILRCVPISNHLYFYWYRQILGQKVEFLVSFYNNEISEKSEIFDDQFSVERPDGSNFTLKIRSTKLEDSAMYFCASTGTGYFENQPQHFGDGTRLSIL.

This clonotype showed up just a few times. This chain connects TRBV19 to TRBJ2-5, with a possible D match to TRBD1 (6 bases). The germline V gene encodes CDR1 LNHDA and CDR2 SQIVND (reference sequence). Trimming shortened V by 7 bases and J by 2 bases, and 8 bases separated the two germline ends. This CDR3 has 12 amino acids. The CDR3 sequence: CASIDRQETQYF. DNA for the CDR3: TGTGCCAGTATCGACAGGCAAGAGACCCAGTACTTC.

The rearrangement links TRBV6-1 to TRBJ2-7; either TRBD1 or TRBD2 may supply D (6 bases each). CDR1 is MNHNS and CDR2 is SASEGT in the germline V gene. The CDR3 length is 16 residues. Trimming removed 4 bases at V and 7 bases at J, with 23 bases between. Here the CDR3 DNA reads TGTGCCAGCAGTGGGGGGGCTGGGACCGCCATGGGGGAGCAGTACTTC. Protein: CASSGGAGTAMGEQYF.

This chain connects TRBV28 to TRBJ2-1; a weak D match, TRBD1 (6 bases). Germline-derived CDR1 and CDR2 are MDHEN and SYDVKM. The V and J ends lost 6 bases and 0 bases respectively, with 12 bases between them. The CDR3 contains 15 residues. The CDR3 nucleotides are TGTGCCAGCAGCCGAGACAGGACCTCCTACAATGAGCAGTTCTTC. Protein product: CASSRDRTSYNEQFF.

J is TRBJ2-2 and V is TRBV10-1; 7 positions match TRBD2. CDR3 size: 15 residues. V shed 1 base and J 5 bases; nucleotides not matched to a gene: 4. CDR1 and CDR2 from the germline V gene are WNHNN and SYGVQD (reference sequence). In nucleotides, the CDR3 is TGCGCCAGCAGTGAGTTGAGGGGAGGGACCGGGGAGCTGTTTTTT. Amino acids: CASSELRGGTGELFF.

This clonotype was counted a single time. The V gene is TRBV2, the J gene TRBJ2-7; 14 bases agree with TRBD2. CDR3 length: 16 residues. J gave up 6 bases and V 8 bases, and 12 bases lay outside the gene matches. Germline loops: CDR1 SNHLY, CDR2 FYNNEI. The CDR3 spells CASRLTSGRAVGEQYF. The CDR3 region has the DNA TGTGCCAGCCGACTGACTAGCGGGAGGGCCGTGGGCGAGCAGTACTTC.

This clonotype rates as medium-sized. This chain joins TRBV10-1 and TRBJ2-3, with 10 bases that match TRBD2. Losses at the gene ends were 0 bases for V and 4 bases for J; bases not matched to a gene: 19. Germline-derived CDR1 and CDR2 are WNHNN and SYGVQD (reference sequence). The CDR3 is 21 residues long. CDR3 in amino acids: CASSESEFIGLAGGMADTQYF. The CDR3 nucleotides read TGCGCCAGCAGTGAGTCAGAGTTTATCGGATTAGCGGGAGGTATGGCAGATACGCAGTATTTT.

This chain links TRBV7-9 with TRBJ1-6; the D is unclear. Germline V gene sequence: CDR1 SEHNR, CDR2 FQNEAQ (reference sequence). This CDR3 region has 14 residues. Trimming stripped 6 bases from V and 7 bases from J, with 13 bases between. CDR3 sequence reads: CASSSMAVNSPLHF. The CDR3 nucleotides read TGTGCCAGCAGTTCCATGGCGGTAAATTCACCCCTCCACTTT. The whole variable domain, filled in from reference TRBV7-9 and TRBJ1-6, reads DTGVSQNPRHKITKRGQNVTFRCDPISEHNRLYWYRQTLGQGPEFLTYFQNEAQLEKSRLLSDRFSAERPKGSFSTLEIQRTEQGDSAMYLCASSSMAVNSPLHFGNGTRLTVT.

J is TRBJ1-2 and V is TRBV28; no reliable D call. Trimming removed 6 bases from V and 8 bases from J, with 19 bases in between. Germline assignment: CDR1 MDHEN and CDR2 SYDVKM. The length of the CDR3 is 14 residues. The CDR3 reads CASRPPGPLRGYTF. The CDR3 DNA reads as TGTGCCAGCAGACCACCCGGGCCCCTCCGGGGCTACACCTTC.

The chain is built from TRBV5-5 and TRBJ1-2; possible D gene TRBD1, 5 bases. The CDR3 is made up of 16 amino acids. The germline V gene has CDR1 SGHKS and CDR2 YYEKEE (reference sequence). V lost 2 bases, J lost 1 base, and 15 bases lay in between. Written as DNA, the CDR3 is TGTGCCAGCAGCTTCGGCGGGGCACAGATTAACTATGGCTACACCTTC. Protein product: CASSFGGAQINYGYTF.

This clonotype was seen more than once but under ten times. This sequence joins TRBV20-1 and TRBJ2-3; the D gene is possibly TRBD1 (5 bases). In germline, CDR1 is DFQATT, CDR2 SNEGSKA (reference sequence). The CDR3 runs to 18 residues. Trimming pared 1 base from V and 2 bases from J, leaving 22 bases between. CDR3 nucleotide sequence: TGCAGTGCTAGAGTTCGGCAGGGTAGTCTGTATTCCACAGATACGCAGTATTTT. Its translation: CSARVRQGSLYSTDTQYF.

The CDR3 nucleotides are TGTGCCAGCAGCGCCGGGACAGGGAGCTCTGGGGCCAACGTCCTGACTTTC. Its translation is CASSAGTGSSGANVLTF. The chain links TRBV7-9 to TRBJ2-6, with 9 nucleotides matching TRBD1. CDR1 is SEHNR, CDR2 FQNEAQ, per germline (reference sequence). CDR3 length equals 17 residues. V was clipped by 5 bases and J by 0 bases; unmatched bases: 5.

This clonotype was observed a few times. The gene calls are TRBV18 and TRBJ1-2, with unresolved D. V lost 6 bases and J 4 bases, leaving 12 bases between the germline ends. Looked up from germline, CDR1 is KGHSH and CDR2 is LQKENI. The CDR3 loop spans 13 amino acids. Here the CDR3 DNA reads TGTGCCAGCTCCCCGGACGGAAGCTATGGCTACACCTTC. Translation: CASSPDGSYGYTF.

This clonotype has a handful of counts. The chain recombines TRBV20-1 with TRBJ1-6, with D possibly TRBD1 on 5 matching bases. Germline CDR1 is DFQATT and CDR2 is SNEGSKA (reference sequence). CDR3 length equals 13 residues. V lost 3 bases and J 10 bases, leaving 13 bases between the germline ends. The chain's CDR3 is CSASGQEGSPLHF. CDR3 nucleotide sequence: TGCAGTGCTAGTGGGCAGGAGGGGTCACCCCTCCACTTT.

V gene TRBV10-3 combines with J gene TRBJ2-1; 15 bases fit TRBD2. CDR3 length equals 18 residues. With 6 bases clipped from V and 2 bases from J, the junction kept 8 bases outside the gene matches. Germline V gives CDR1 ENHRY, CDR2 SYGVKD. CDR3 sequence (DNA): TGTGCCATCAGGAGGGGACTAGCGGGAGGAGGGCCCTACAATGAGCAGTTCTTC. Its protein product is CAIRRGLAGGGPYNEQFF.

This clonotype has just a few counts. J is TRBJ1-2 and V is TRBV5-4; no reliable D call. This CDR3 is built from 14 residues. CDR1 and CDR2 (germline): SGHNT, YYREEE (reference sequence). V was pared by 2 bases and J by 4 bases, with 12 bases between. CDR3 residues: CASSLFAEPYGYTF. DNA of the CDR3: TGTGCCAGCAGCTTATTCGCCGAACCCTATGGCTACACCTTC.